The clone carrying this T cell receptor (beta chain) was counted a few times. What it recognizes is unknown. The sample is drawn from a study of T-cell memory formation after mild COVID-19. Broader study findings: Second-wave clones with a day 37 peak had unconfirmed SARS-CoV-2 specificity. Contracting clones from day 15 to 85 had balanced CD4/CD8; later expanders favoured CD4+. That cross-reactive memory joined was suggested by some responding clones appearing in pre-infection memory.

From germline, CDR1 is MDHEN and CDR2 SYDVKM. CDR3 length: 15 amino acids. Trimming left V 5 bases short and J 7 bases short, with 20 bases between. Sample barcodes and UMIs were carried by the TCR alpha and TCR beta cDNA libraries that 5'RACE generated with constant-segment primers. A single record per CDR3 protein comes from TCRdb applying MiXCR to the 5' RACE reads. Here the sample spans around 530,000 distinct CDR3 sequences, about 20% being singletons. This rearrangement joins TRBV28 to TRBJ2-5; D not resolved. This TCR derives from an adult woman who had mild COVID-19 (a few samples of this study predate the infection). Cell type and time point are not known. Input material: PBMCs or a T cell subset sorted from them (not recorded which). CDR3 bases: TGTGCCAGCAGTCAGATTTTCCCCTCTCCTGGGACCCAGTACTTC. Protein: CASSQIFPSPGTQYF. Full variable domain (missing parts from reference TRBV28 and TRBJ2-5): DVKVTQSSRYLVKRTGEKVFLECVQDMDHENMFWYRQDPGLGLRLIYFSYDVKMKEKGDIPEGYSVSREKKERFSLILESASTNQTSMYLCASSQIFPSPGTQYFGPGTRLLVL.